This T cell receptor (beta chain) was sequenced during a study of beta chain features in type 1 diabetes. Whole-study context: Investigators examined 107,917,701 sorted cells across all samples. Broader study findings: Reduced insertions and increased deletions marked VDJ junctions in type 1 diabetes patients. Shorter TCRB CDR3s, moderately but significantly so, marked every one of the four CD4+ subsets in Type 1 diabetes patients.

On this clone itself: What it recognizes is unknown.

Isolated RNA was reverse transcribed in full, so expressed TCRB transcripts were sequenced. This table comes from immunoSEQ multiplex PCR, and its TCRdb copy is limited to in-frame clones, with some not included. The sample includes a few hundred thousand clones, approximately 24% of them seen just once. CDR3 length: 16 residues. V trimming: 8 bases; J trimming: 0 bases; junction bases outside the gene matches: 9. Germline values: CDR1 MDHEN, CDR2 SYDVKM. The collection from each donor was one heparinised blood draw averaging roughly 0.11 L. CD45RO/CCR7/CD25/CD127/CD95/CD27 sorting isolated CD4+ naive, central memory, regulatory and stem cell-like memory cells.

Sequenced sample: naive CD4+ T cells from blood. This sequence originates from a woman aged 30 to 39 with type 1 diabetes. This chain connects TRBV28 to TRBJ2-1; 8 nucleotides line up with TRBD1. Here the CDR3 DNA reads TGTGCCAGCTGGACAGGGCTCCTGGGCTCCTACAATGAGCAGTTCTTC. Translation: CASWTGLLGSYNEQFF. Full variable domain (missing parts from reference TRBV28 and TRBJ2-1): DVKVTQSSRYLVKRTGEKVFLECVQDMDHENMFWYRQDPGLGLRLIYFSYDVKMKEKGDIPEGYSVSREKKERFSLILESASTNQTSMYLCASWTGLLGSYNEQFFGPGTRLTVL.